The present T cell receptor beta chain was sequenced within a study of cytotoxic CD8 clonotypes in ibrutinib-treated CLL (dated by TCRdb to about 2021). In the study overall: The cohort had about a dozen relapsed/refractory and about 15 treatment-naive patients; approximately 17 were IGHV unmutated. On average, each sample yielded 255,043 productive templates and around 100,000 productive rearrangements. Every sample from remission and from progressive disease was obtained while the patients were still on ibrutinib. Partial responses were observed in about 24 patients and complete responses in 2; after a median follow-up of 68 months, remission was maintained in roughly 14 patients and progression was observed in roughly twelve. Of the 85 to 95 participants in the trial, roughly 25 had longitudinal samples available. The response samples were drawn at a median of roughly twelve months into treatment, with a range of about 6 to 36 months. Cryopreserved peripheral blood mononuclear cells were collected before treatment, at response, and at either disease progression or sustained remission. Overall results and qualifications from the work: At baseline, clonality was higher than in age-matched healthy donors and showed a strong correlation with circulating CD8+ T-cell counts. Public clonotypes were rare and either shrank or stayed stable during treatment, and the rise in clonality at ibrutinib response reflected expansion of private clonotypes. Sampling times were not matched between patients in sustained remission and patients whose disease was progressing, and lymph node repertoires were not examined. At ibrutinib response clonality went up, during sustained remission it held steady, and at progression it dropped back toward baseline.

V is reduced by 4 bases and J by 4 bases, leaving a spacing of 11 bases between them. CDR1 and CDR2 were assigned from the germline V gene (reference sequence) as SGHNT and YYREEE. The CDR3 runs 13 residues from the cysteine to the phenylalanine. This entry keeps only the CDR3 DNA: 39 bases, framed from base 1. This sample's time point label indicates: progressive disease on ibrutinib. Roughly 2.2 micrograms of genomic DNA were extracted from cryopreserved PBMCs for TCR beta library preparation. Longitudinal blood samples from CLL patients on ibrutinib monotherapy were analyzed using high-throughput TCR beta sequencing. The patients were enrolled in a single-center, open-label phase 2 trial of ibrutinib monotherapy. As for this clone: Its specific antigen is unknown. No base quality information exists; no much larger clone differs at one position.

A MiSeq instrument was used for deep resolution sequencing, which targeted depths ranging from 1 in 1 million up to 1 in 200,000 T cells, with coverage averaging 10x for each clonotype. TCR beta libraries were generated with the immunoSEQ hsTCRB Kit. The paper's processing steps were these. The data were analyzed with ImmunoSEQ Analyzer and ImmunoSEQ Data Assistant, and V, D and J gene assignments followed IMGT definitions. Clonality, which ranges from 0 to 1, was calculated as one minus the normalized Shannon entropy of productive rearrangement frequencies. Only overrepresented clonotypes making up at least 0.05% of each patient's repertoire were included in the public clonotype analysis. Repertoires from about a dozen age-matched healthy donors in immuneACCESS were used as clonality controls. This is the immuneACCESS table as TCRdb keeps it, with only in-frame sequences that have V and J called. A part of the clones is gone; compared with another copy, unresolved V genes explain less than half, and the rest is unexplained. The V and J calls and clone size were taken over from that table, and D and trimming were inferred from the DNA. The sample yields about 300,000 clones; about 72% were counted once. The biggest ten clones account for about 5.3% of the sample.

The sequence was obtained from a human donor with chronic lymphocytic leukemia. In this chain, TRBV5-4 is recombined with TRBJ2-5; the D gene cannot be named for sure. This specimen was PBMCs, taken at disease progression, from a patient treated with ibrutinib. The CDR3 region has the sequence CASSPGLRETQYF. The sequence in DNA is TGTGCCAGCAGCCCCGGATTGAGAGAGACCCAGTACTTC.